This is a list of T cell receptor beta chains from one sample in a study of somatic mutations in cytotoxic T cells in rheumatoid arthritis. Some clones are missing from TCRdb's copy, which holds only in-frame ones; the method was immunoSEQ multiplex PCR. Of about 25,000 clones detected, 70% to 85% appear once; the ten largest clones hold around 9.9%. The sample taken for sequencing was CD8+ T cells sorted from blood. These receptors were collected from a woman aged 18 to 35 in good health. CDR3s include the opening cysteine and the closing phenylalanine or tryptophan.

length	V	CDR3
15	TRBV19	CASSILPSGANVLTF
15	TRBV4-1	CASSQPGTVNTEAFF
13	TRBV4-2	CASSQWTGYGYTF
13	TRBV4-1	CASSQYSEAEAFF
18	TRBV4-1	CASSPVGSPAAPYNEQFF
18	TRBV25-1	CASSEYEGGPGLADTQYF
16	TRBV7-9	CASSLALASPQETQYF
14	TRBV6-1	CASSRPGDFYGYTF
15	TRBV13	CASSFSDDRRAEAFF
15	TRBV19	CASSDWGERDQPQHF
14	TRBV27	CASSLLASNQPQHF
14	TRBV5-5	CASSSGTGAYEQYF
15	TRBV21-1	CASSKVQAEGTEAFF
15	TRBV4-1	CASSQEGGTGGGYTF
14	TRBV15	CATSLSGSPNEQFF
12	TRBV7-9	CASSEGHRTQYF
13	TRBV18	CASSPQGTYEQYF
15	TRBV27	CASSHVVGGDSEQFF
16	TRBV5-1	CASSLELAGDPDTQYF
13	TRBV11-2	CASGNGVGTEAFF
15	TRBV6-1	CASSDTPTSGNTIYF
14	TRBV6-6	CASSYSTGGDEQFF
14	TRBV10-1	CASSDSGLGNEQFF
13	TRBV19	CASSGGSSSPLHF
14	TRBV2	CASSWTVSYNEQFF
14	TRBV27	CASSPLPRRGVEFF
14	TRBV19	CASSPTVMNTEAFF
11	TRBV27	CASSSGDTQYF
13	TRBV19	CASSIGPGGEQYF
15	TRBV29-1	CSVAGTLSNSYEQYF
16	TRBV27	CASSPLTGAVTDTQYF
12	TRBV13	CASSSSLSEAFF
14	TRBV28	CASSFQGASYGYTF
16	TRBV28	CASSPVGGDDFREQFF
14	TRBV30	CAWRIRGGPYEQYF
14	TRBV7-9	CASSFTPWDTGYTF
18	TRBV7-9	CASSGLPSRTASTDTQYF
15	TRBV29-1	CSVEKGLGMNTEAFF
14	TRBV27	CASRNRGNTGELFF
13	TRBV7-9	CASSSGGATEAFF
13	TRBV28	CASSYRENSPLHF
14	TRBV12-5	CASGLVGRGPEQFF
12	TRBV6-1	CASSEHTDTQYF
16	TRBV7-9	CASSLGSLSSYNEQFF
15	TRBV9	CASTPSGGLQETQYF
18	TRBV28	CASSFPKAGTSGYNEQFF
15	TRBV27	CASSLLQGEGETQYF
14	TRBV4-1	CASSQEQVSYGYTF
15	TRBV4-1	CASSQDGYSYYGYTF
13	TRBV7-6	CASSPRAGYEQYF